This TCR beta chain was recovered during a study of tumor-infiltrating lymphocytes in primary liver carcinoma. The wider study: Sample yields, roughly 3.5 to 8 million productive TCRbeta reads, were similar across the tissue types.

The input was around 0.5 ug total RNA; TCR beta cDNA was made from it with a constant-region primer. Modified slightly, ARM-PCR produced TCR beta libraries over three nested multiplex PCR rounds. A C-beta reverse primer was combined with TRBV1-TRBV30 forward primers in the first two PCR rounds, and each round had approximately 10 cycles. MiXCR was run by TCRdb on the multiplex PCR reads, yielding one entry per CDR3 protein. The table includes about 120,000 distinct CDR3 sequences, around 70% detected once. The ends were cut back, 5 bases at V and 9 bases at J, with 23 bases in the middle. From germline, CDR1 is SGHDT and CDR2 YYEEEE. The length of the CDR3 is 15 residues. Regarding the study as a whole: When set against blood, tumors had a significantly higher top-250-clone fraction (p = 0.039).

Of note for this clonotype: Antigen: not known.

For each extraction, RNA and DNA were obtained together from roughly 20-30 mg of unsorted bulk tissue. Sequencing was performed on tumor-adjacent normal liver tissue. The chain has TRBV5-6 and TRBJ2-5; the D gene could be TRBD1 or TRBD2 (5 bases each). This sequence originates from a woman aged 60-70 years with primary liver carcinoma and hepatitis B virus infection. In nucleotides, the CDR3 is TGTGCCAGCAGTTCCCTGGGCATGGGGGAATCGTCCCAGTACTTC. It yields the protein CASSSLGMGESSQYF. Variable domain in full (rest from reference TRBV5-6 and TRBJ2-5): DAGVTQSPTHLIKTRGQQVTLRCSPKSGHDTVSWYQQALGQGPQFIFQYYEEEERQRGNFPDRFSGHQFPNYSSELNVNALLLGDSALYLCASSSLGMGESSQYFGPGTRLLVL.